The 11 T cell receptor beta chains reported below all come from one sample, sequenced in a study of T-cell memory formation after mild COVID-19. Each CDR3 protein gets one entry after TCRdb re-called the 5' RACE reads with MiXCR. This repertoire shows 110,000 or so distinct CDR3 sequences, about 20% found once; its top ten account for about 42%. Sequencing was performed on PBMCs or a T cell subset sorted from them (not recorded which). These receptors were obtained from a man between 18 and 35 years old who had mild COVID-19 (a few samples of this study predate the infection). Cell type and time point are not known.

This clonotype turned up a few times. The CDR3: CASSSRVQETQYF. The CDR3 nucleotides read TGTGCCAGCAGCTCCAGGGTTCAAGAGACCCAGTACTTC. The chain employs TRBV7-9 and TRBJ2-5, with a weak D call TRBD1 (5 bases). The CDR3 totals 13 residues. Germline CDR1 reads SEHNR; CDR2 reads FQNEAQ (reference sequence). Deletions cut 4 bases from V and 2 bases from J, with 8 bases between.

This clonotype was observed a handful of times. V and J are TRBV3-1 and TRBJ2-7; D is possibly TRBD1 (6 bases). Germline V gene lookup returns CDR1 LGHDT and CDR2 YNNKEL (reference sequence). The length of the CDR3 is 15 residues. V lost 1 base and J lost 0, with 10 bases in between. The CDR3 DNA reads TGTGCCAGCAGCCAAGGGGGGCGAAGCTCCTACGAGCAGTACTTC. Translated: CASSQGGRSSYEQYF.

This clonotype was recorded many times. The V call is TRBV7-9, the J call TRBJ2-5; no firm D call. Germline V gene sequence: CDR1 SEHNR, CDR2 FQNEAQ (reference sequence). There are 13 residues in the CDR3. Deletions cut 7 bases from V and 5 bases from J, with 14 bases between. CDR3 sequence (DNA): TGTGCCAGCATTCTCGGCCCCCGGGAGACCCAGTACTTC. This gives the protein CASILGPRETQYF.

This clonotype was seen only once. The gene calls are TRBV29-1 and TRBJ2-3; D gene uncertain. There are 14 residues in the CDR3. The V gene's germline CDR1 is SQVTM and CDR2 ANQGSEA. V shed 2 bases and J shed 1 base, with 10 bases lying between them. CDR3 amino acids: CSVEPGGGTDTQYF. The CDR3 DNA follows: TGCAGCGTTGAACCCGGCGGCGGCACAGATACGCAGTATTTT.

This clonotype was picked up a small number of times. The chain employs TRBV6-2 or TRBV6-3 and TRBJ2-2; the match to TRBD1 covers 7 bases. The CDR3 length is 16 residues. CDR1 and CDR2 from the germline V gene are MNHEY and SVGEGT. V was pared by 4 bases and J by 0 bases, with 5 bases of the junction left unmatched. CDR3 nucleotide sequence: TGTGCCAGCAGTTTTGACAGGGTATCGAACACCGGGGAGCTGTTTTTT. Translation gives CASSFDRVSNTGELFF.

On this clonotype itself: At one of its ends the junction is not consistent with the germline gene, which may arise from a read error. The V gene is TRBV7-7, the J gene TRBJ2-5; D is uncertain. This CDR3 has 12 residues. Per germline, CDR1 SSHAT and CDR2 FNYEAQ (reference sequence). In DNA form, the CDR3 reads TGTGCTAGCAGCCCGAATAGGGAGACCCAGTACTTC. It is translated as CASSPNRETQYF.

The CDR3 is CSARNQGRGPEDNQPQHF. In DNA form, the CDR3 reads TGCAGTGCAAGAAACCAGGGACGGGGCCCTGAGGACAATCAGCCCCAGCATTTT. The V gene is TRBV20-1, the J gene TRBJ1-5; possibly TRBD1 for D (5 bases). This CDR3 spans 18 amino acids. Trimming took 6 bases from V and 3 from J, leaving 27 bases between them. CDR1 is DFQATT and CDR2 is SNEGSKA in the germline V gene (reference sequence).

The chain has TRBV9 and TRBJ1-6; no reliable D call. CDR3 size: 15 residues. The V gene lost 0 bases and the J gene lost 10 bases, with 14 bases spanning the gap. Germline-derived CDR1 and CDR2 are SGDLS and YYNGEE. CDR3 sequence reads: CASSVEGRLGSPLHF. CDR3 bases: TGTGCCAGCAGCGTAGAAGGACGACTTGGGTCACCCCTCCACTTT.

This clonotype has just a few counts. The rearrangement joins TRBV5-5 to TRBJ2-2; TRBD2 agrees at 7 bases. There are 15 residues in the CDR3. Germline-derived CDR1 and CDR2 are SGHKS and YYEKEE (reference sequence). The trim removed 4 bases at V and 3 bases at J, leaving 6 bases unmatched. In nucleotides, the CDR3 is TGTGCCAGCAGCCGACTAGCCGGCGACACCGGGGAGCTGTTTTTT. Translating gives CASSRLAGDTGELFF.

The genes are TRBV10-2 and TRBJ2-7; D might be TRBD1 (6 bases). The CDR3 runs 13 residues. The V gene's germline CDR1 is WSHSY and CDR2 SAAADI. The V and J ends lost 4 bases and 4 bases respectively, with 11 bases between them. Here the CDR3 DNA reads TGCGCCAGCAGTGTGGGGACAACTTACGAGCAGTACGTC. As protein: CASSVGTTYEQYV.

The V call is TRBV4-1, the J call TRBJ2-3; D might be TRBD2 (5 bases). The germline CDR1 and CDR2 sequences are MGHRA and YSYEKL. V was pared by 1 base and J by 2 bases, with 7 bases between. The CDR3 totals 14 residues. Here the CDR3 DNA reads TGCGCCAGCAGCCAAGGACGGGACACAGATACGCAGTATTTT. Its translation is CASSQGRDTDTQYF.